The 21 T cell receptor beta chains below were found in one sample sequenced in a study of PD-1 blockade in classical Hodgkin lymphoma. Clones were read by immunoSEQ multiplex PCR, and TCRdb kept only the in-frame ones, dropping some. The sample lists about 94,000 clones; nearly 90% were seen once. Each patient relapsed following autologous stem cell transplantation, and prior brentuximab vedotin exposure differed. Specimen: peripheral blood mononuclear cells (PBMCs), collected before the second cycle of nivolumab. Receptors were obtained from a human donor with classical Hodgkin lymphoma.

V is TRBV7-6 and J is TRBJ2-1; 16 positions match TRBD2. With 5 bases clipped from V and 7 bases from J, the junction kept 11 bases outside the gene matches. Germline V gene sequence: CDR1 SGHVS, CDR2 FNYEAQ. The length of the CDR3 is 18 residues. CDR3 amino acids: CASSPTTGLAGGLNEQFF. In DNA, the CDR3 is TGTGCCAGCAGCCCGACTACGGGACTAGCGGGGGGGTTGAATGAGCAGTTCTTC.

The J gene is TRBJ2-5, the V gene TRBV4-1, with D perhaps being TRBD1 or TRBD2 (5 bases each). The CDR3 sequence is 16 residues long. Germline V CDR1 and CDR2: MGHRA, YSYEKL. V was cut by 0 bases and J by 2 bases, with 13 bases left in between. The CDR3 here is CASSQERGADQETQYF. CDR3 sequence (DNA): TGCGCCAGCAGCCAAGAAAGGGGAGCGGATCAAGAGACCCAGTACTTC.

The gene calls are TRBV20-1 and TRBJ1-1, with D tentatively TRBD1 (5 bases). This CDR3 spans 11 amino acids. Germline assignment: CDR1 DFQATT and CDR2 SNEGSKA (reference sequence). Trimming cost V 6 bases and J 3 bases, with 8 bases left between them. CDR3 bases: TGCAGTGCCGGGGGGGACACTGAAGCTTTCTTT. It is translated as CSAGGDTEAFF.

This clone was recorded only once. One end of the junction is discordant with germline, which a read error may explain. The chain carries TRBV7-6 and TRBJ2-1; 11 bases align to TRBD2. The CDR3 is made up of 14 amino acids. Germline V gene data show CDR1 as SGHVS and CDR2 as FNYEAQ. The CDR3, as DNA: TGTGCCAGCAGTTTAGCGGGGGGGCTCCATGAGCAGTTCTTC. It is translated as CASSLAGGLHEQFF. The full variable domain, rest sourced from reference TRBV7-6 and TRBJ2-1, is GAGVSQSPRYKVTKRGQDVALRCDPISGHVSLYWYRQALGQGPEFLTYFNYEAQQDKSGLPNDRFSAERPEGSISTLTIQRTEQRDSAMYRCASSLAGGLHEQFFGPGTRLTVL.

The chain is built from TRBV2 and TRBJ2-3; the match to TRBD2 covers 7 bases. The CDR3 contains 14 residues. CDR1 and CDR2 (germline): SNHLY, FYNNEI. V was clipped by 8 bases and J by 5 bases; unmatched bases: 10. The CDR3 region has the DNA TGTGCCAGCCTCGGGCTGCGGGAGTTAGATACGCAGTATTTT. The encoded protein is CASLGLRELDTQYF.

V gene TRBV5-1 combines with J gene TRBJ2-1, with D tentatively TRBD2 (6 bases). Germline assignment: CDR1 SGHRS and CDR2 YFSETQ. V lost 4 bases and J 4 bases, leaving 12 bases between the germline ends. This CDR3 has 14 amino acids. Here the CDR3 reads CASSGGGEYNEQFF. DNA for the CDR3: TGCGCCAGCAGCGGTGGCGGGGAGTACAATGAGCAGTTCTTC.

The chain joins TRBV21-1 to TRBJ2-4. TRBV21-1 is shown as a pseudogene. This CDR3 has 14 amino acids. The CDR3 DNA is TGTGCCATCAAGGGCTGCCTAGCCAAAAACATTCAGTACTTC. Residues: CAIKGCLAKNIQYF.

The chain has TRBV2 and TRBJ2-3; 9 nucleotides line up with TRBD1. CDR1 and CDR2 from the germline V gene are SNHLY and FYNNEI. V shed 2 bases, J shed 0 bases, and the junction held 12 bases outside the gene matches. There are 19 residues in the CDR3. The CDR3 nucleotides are TGTGCCAGCAGTGAATGGCCCCACGGGACAGGGTCTAGCACAGATACGCAGTATTTT. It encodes CASSEWPHGTGSSTDTQYF. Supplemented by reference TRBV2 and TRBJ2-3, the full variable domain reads EPEVTQTPSHQVTQMGQEVILRCVPISNHLYFYWYRQILGQKVEFLVSFYNNEISEKSEIFDDQFSVERPDGSNFTLKIRSTKLEDSAMYFCASSEWPHGTGSSTDTQYFGPGTRLTVL.

As DNA, the CDR3 is TGTGCCAGCAGCTTGAGGACAGGGCCTGGGGCCAACGTCCTGACTTTC. Translated, it gives CASSLRTGPGANVLTF. The chain links TRBV5-4 to TRBJ2-6, with TRBD1 matching 8 bases. Trimming cost V 1 base and J 2 bases; bases outside gene matches: 2. Germline V lookup: CDR1 SGHNT, CDR2 YYREEE (reference sequence). The CDR3 spans 16 residues. The variable domain in full, completed from reference TRBV5-4 and TRBJ2-6, reads ETGVTQSPTHLIKTRGQQVTLRCSSQSGHNTVSWYQQALGQGPQFIFQYYREEENGRGNFPPRFSGLQFPNYSSELNVNALELDDSALYLCASSLRTGPGANVLTFGAGSRLTVL.

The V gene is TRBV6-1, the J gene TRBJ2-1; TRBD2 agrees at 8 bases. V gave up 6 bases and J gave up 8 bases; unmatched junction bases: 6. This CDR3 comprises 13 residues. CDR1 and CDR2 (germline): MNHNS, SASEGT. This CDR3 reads CASRLAGRDEQFF. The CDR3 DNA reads TGTGCCAGCAGGTTAGCGGGGAGGGATGAGCAGTTCTTC.

Here the CDR3 DNA reads TGTGCCAGCAGCTTAGTGGCAGACGAGCAGTACTTC. Translation: CASSLVADEQYF. V is TRBV7-6 and J is TRBJ2-7; D ambiguous. Germline values: CDR1 SGHVS, CDR2 FNYEAQ. CDR3 size: 12 residues. V was pared by 1 base and J by 5 bases, with 6 bases between.

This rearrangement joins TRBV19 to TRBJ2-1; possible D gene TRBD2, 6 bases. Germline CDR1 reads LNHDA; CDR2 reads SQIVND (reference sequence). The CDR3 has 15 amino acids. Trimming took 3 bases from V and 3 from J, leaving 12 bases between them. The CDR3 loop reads CASSILRGNYNEQFF. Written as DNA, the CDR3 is TGTGCCAGTAGTATCCTCCGCGGGAACTACAATGAGCAGTTCTTC.

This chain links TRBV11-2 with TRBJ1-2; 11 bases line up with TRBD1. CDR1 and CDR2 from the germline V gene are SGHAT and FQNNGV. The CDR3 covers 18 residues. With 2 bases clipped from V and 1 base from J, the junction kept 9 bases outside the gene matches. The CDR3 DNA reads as TGTGCCAGCAGCTTACCCCCAGTGGGACAGGGGGTTAACTATGGCTACACCTTC. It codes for CASSLPPVGQGVNYGYTF.

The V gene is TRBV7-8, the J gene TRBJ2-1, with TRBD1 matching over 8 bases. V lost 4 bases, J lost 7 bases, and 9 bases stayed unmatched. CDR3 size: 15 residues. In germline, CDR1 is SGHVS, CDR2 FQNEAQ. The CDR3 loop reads CASSSQDRVANEQFF. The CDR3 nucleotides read TGTGCCAGCAGCTCCCAGGACAGGGTGGCGAATGAGCAGTTCTTC.

The CDR3 is CASSEWAGDGYEQYF. As DNA, the CDR3 is TGTGCCAGCAGTGAATGGGCAGGGGATGGCTACGAGCAGTACTTC. This chain joins TRBV2 and TRBJ2-7; the D gene is possibly TRBD1 (6 bases). Trimming took off 2 bases at V and 3 bases at J, with 14 bases between the two ends. Per the germline V gene, CDR1 is SNHLY and CDR2 is FYNNEI. This CDR3 is built from 15 residues.

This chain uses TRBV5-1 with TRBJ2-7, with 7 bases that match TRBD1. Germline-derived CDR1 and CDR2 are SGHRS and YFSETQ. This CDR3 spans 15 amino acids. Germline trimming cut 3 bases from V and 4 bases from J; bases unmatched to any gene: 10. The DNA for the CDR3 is TGCGCCAGCAGCTCCGGGACAGATAAAACGTACGAGCAGTACTTC. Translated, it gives CASSSGTDKTYEQYF. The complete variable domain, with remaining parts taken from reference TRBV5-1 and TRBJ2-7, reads KAGVTQTPRYLIKTRGQQVTLSCSPISGHRSVSWYQQTPGQGLQFLFEYFSETQRNKGNFPGRFSGRQFSNSRSEMNVSTLELGDSALYLCASSSGTDKTYEQYFGPGTRLTVT.

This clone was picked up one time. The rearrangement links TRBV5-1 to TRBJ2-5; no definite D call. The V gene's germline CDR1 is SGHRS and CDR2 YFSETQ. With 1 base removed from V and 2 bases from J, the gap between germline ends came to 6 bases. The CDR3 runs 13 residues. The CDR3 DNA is TGCGCCAGCAGCTTGTTGATTCAAGAGACCCAGTACTTC. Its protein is CASSLLIQETQYF.

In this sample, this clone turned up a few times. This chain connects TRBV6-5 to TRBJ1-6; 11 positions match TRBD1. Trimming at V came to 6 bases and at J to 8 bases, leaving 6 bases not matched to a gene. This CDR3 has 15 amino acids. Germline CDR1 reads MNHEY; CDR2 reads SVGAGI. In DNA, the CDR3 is TGTGCCAGCAGCCGGCTGGGACAGGGGGATTCACCCCTCCACTTT. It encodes CASSRLGQGDSPLHF.

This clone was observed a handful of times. The CDR3 loop reads CASSLSINYEQYF. CDR3 in DNA: TGTGCCAGCAGTTTAAGCATAAACTACGAGCAGTACTTC. The rearrangement joins TRBV27 to TRBJ2-7; D not certain. The CDR3 runs to 13 residues. With 2 bases removed from V and 3 bases from J, the gap between germline ends came to 8 bases. Germline CDR1 reads MNHEY; CDR2 reads SMNVEV (reference sequence).

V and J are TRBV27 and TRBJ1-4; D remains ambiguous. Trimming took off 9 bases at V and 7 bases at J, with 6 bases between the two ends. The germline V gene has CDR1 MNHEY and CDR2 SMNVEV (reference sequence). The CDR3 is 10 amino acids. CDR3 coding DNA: TGTGCCAGTTGGGTTGAAAAACTGTTTTTT. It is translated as CASWVEKLFF.

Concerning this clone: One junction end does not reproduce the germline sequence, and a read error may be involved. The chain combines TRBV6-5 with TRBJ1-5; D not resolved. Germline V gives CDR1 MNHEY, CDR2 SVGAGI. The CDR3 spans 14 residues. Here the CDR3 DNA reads TGTGCCAGCAGTCACTCGAGGGGCAATCAGCCCCAGCATTTT. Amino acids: CASSHSRGNQPQHF.